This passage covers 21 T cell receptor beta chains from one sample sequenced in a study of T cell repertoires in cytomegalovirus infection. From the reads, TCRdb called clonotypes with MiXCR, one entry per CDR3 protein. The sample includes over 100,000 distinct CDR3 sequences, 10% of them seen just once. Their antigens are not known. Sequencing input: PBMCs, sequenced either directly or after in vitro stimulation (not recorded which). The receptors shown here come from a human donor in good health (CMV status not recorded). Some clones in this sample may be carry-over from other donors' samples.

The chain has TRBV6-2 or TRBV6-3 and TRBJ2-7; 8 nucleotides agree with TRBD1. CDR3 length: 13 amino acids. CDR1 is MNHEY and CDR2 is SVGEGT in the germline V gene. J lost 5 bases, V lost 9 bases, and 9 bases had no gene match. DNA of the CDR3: TGTGCCAGTATCAGGGGGCAAAGTAACGAGCAGTACTTC. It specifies CASIRGQSNEQYF.

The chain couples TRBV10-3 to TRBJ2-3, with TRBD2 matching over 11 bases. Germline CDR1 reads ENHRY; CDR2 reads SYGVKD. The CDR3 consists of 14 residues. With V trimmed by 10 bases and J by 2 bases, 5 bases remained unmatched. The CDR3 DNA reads TGTGCCACCCGGGGACTAGCGGCCACAGATACGCAGTATTTT. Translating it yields CATRGLAATDTQYF.

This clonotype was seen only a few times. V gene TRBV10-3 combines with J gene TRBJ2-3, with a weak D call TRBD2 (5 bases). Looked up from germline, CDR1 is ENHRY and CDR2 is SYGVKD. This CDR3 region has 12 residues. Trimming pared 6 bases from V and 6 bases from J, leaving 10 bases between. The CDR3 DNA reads TGTGCCATCAGGGACTCCGGGGATACGCAGTATTTT. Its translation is CAIRDSGDTQYF.

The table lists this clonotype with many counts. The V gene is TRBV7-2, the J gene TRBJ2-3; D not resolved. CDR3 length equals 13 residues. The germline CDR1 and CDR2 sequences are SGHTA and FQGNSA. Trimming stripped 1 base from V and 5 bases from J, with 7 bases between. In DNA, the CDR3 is TGTGCCAGCAGCTTAGAAATCCTAGATACGCAGTATTTT. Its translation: CASSLEILDTQYF. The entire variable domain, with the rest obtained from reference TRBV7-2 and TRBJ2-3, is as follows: GAGVSQSPSNKVTEKGKDVELRCDPISGHTALYWYRQSLGQGLEFLIYFQGNSAPDKSGLPSDRFSAERTGGSVSTLTIQRTQQEDSAVYLCASSLEILDTQYFGPGTRLTVL.

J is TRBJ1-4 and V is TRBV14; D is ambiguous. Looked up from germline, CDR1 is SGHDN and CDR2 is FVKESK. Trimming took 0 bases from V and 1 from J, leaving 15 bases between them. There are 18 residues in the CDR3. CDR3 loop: CASSQDWRVARTNEKLFF. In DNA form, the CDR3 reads TGTGCCAGCAGCCAAGATTGGAGGGTTGCGAGAACTAATGAAAAACTGTTTTTT.

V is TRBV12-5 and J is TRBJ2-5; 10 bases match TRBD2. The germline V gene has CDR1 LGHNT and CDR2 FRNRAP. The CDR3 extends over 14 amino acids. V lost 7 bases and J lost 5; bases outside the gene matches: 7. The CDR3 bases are TGTGCTAGTGCCAACAAAGCGGGAGGGGAGACCCAGTACTTC. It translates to CASANKAGGETQYF.

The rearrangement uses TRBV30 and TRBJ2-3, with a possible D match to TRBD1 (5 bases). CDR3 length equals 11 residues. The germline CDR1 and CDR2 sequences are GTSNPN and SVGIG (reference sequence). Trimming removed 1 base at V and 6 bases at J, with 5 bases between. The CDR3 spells CAWSEGDTQYF. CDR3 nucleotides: TGTGCCTGGAGTGAGGGGGATACGCAGTATTTT.

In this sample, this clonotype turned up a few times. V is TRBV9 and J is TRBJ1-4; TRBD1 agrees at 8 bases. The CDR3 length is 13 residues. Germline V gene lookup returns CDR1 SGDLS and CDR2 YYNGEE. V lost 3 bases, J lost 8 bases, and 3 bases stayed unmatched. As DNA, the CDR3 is TGTGCCAGCAGCGCCCGGGACAGGGAAAAACTGTTTTTT. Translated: CASSARDREKLFF.

The CDR3 sequence: CASSRLAGEAEQFF. The CDR3 region has the DNA TGTGCCAGCAGTCGACTAGCGGGAGAGGCTGAGCAGTTCTTC. The chain combines TRBV12-3 or TRBV12-4 with TRBJ2-1, with 12 positions matching TRBD2. The CDR3 has 14 residues. The J segment lost 9 bases and the V segment lost 5 bases, leaving 5 bases of the junction unmatched.

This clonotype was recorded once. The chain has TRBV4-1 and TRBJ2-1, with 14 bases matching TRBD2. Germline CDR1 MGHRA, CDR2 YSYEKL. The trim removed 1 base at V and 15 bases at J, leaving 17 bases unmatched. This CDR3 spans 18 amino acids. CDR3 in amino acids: CASSQVGLAGGPYNGPFF. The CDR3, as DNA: TGCGCCAGCAGCCAAGTAGGACTAGCGGGAGGTCCCTACAATGGGCCGTTCTTC.

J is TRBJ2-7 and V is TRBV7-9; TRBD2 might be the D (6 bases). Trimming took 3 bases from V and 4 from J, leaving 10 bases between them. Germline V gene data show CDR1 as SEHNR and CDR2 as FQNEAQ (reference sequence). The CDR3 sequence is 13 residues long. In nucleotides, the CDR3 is TGTGCCAGCAGCTTGGGACTTGGATACGAGCAGTACGTC. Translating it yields CASSLGLGYEQYV.

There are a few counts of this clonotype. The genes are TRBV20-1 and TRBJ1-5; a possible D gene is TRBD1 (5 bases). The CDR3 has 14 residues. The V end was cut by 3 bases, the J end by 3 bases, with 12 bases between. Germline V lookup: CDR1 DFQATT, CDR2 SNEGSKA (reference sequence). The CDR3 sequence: CSASSRDPNQPQHF. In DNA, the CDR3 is TGCAGTGCTAGTTCCAGGGATCCCAATCAGCCCCAGCATTTT.

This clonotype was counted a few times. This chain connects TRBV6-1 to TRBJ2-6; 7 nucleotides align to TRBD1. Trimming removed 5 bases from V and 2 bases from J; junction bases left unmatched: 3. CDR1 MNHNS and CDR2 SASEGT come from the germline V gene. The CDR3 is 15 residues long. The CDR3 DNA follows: TGTGCCAGCAGTATTCAGGGGGCTGGGGCCAACGTCCTGACTTTC. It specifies CASSIQGAGANVLTF.

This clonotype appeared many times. CDR3 nucleotides: TGTGCCAGCGGAACAGGGCTCTCTGGAAACACCATATATTTT. It codes for CASGTGLSGNTIYF. This chain links TRBV28 with TRBJ1-3, with a possible D match to TRBD1 (6 bases). The germline V gene encodes CDR1 MDHEN and CDR2 SYDVKM. Between the trimmed V and J ends, which lost 8 bases and 0 bases, there was a span of 11 bases. CDR3 length equals 14 residues.

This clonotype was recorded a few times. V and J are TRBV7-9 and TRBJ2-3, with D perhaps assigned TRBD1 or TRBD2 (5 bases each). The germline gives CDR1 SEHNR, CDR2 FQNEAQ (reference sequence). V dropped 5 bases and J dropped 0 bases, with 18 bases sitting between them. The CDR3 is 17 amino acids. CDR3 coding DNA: TGTGCCAGCAGCGCCCGGAGGACATTTGCTAGCACAGATACGCAGTATTTT. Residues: CASSARRTFASTDTQYF. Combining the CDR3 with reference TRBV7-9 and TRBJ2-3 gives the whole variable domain DTGVSQNPRHKITKRGQNVTFRCDPISEHNRLYWYRQTLGQGPEFLTYFQNEAQLEKSRLLSDRFSAERPKGSFSTLEIQRTEQGDSAMYLCASSARRTFASTDTQYFGPGTRLTVL.

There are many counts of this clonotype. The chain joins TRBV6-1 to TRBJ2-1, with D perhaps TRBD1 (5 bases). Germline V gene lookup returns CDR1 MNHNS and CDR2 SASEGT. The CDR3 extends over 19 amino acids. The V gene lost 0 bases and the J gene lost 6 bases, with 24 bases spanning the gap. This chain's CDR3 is CASSEASFFRRVFRNEQFF. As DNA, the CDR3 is TGTGCCAGCAGTGAAGCATCCTTCTTTCGCAGGGTATTTCGCAATGAGCAGTTCTTC.

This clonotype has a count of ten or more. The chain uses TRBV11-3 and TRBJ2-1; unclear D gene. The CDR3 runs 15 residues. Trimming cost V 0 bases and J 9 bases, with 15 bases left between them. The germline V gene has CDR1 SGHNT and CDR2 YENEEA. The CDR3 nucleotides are TGTGCCAGCAGCTTAGAAGACAATCTGTCGAGTGAGCAGTTCTTC. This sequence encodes CASSLEDNLSSEQFF.

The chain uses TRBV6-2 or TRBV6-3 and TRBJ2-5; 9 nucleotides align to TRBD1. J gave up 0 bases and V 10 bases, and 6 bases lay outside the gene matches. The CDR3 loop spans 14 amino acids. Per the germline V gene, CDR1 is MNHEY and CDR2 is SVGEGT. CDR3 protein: CATETGGHQETQYF. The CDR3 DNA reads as TGTGCCACGGAGACAGGGGGACACCAAGAGACCCAGTACTTC.

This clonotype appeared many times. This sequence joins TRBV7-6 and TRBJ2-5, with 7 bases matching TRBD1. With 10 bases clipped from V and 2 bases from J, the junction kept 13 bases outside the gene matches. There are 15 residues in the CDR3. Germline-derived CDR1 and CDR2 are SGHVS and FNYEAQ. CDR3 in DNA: TGTGCCACCTCCCAATCGACAGGGCTTCAAGAGACCCAGTACTTC. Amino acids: CATSQSTGLQETQYF.

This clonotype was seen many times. The CDR3 spells CASSVAGTGKETQYF. CDR3 nucleotide sequence: TGCGCCAGCAGCGTAGCCGGGACAGGGAAAGAGACCCAGTACTTC. This sequence joins TRBV5-1 and TRBJ2-5, with 9 bases fitting TRBD1. Trimming cost V 4 bases and J 3 bases; bases outside gene matches: 7. The CDR3 totals 15 residues. CDR1 and CDR2 (germline): SGHRS, YFSETQ.

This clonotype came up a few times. This CDR3 is CASSIGDRVGSPLHF. CDR3 bases: TGTGCCAGCAGCATTGGGGACAGGGTTGGTTCACCCCTCCACTTT. This rearrangement joins TRBV7-3 to TRBJ1-6, with 9 bases fitting TRBD1. The germline CDR1 and CDR2 sequences are SGHTA and FQGTGA. The CDR3 has 15 residues. With V trimmed by 5 bases and J by 9 bases, 8 bases remained unmatched.